The 8 T cell receptor beta chains below come from one sample, sequenced in a study of blood T cell repertoires in COVID-19. The assay was immunoSEQ multiplex PCR, and TCRdb's table has in-frame clones only and misses some. There are about 140,000 clones in the sample; around 86% occur only once, and about 7.5% lies in the top ten. Sequenced material: peripheral blood. The receptor source for this set is a human donor in a cohort sampled during active COVID-19.

J is TRBJ1-5 and V is TRBV7-9; 7 bases match TRBD1. V was clipped by 2 bases and J by 1 base; unmatched bases: 11. The CDR3 has 18 amino acids. Germline V gene sequence: CDR1 SEHNR, CDR2 FQNEAQ (reference sequence). CDR3 nucleotides: TGTGCCAGCAGCTTAACTACAAGCCGGGACAGAAGCAATCAGCCCCAGCATTTT. Translation: CASSLTTSRDRSNQPQHF.

CDR3 coding DNA: TGTGCCAGCGGCAGGGACCAAGAGACCCAGTACTTC. Translated, it gives CASGRDQETQYF. The chain couples TRBV12-3 or TRBV12-4 to TRBJ2-5; TRBD1 is a possible D gene (5 bases). CDR3 length equals 12 residues. V was clipped by 8 bases and J by 0 bases, with 7 bases between them.

In its sample, this clone was seen a few times. The chain employs TRBV7-3 and TRBJ2-6; D might be TRBD2 (6 bases). Germline lookup yields CDR1 SGHTA and CDR2 FQGTGA. V gave up 4 bases and J gave up 2 bases, with 9 bases separating them. CDR3 length: 15 residues. This CDR3 is CASSSIAAGANVLTF. The CDR3 nucleotides are TGTGCCAGCAGCTCAATAGCGGCTGGGGCCAACGTCCTGACTTTC.

The V and J genes are TRBV21-1 and TRBJ1-5; the D call in the table, TRBD1, was not verified against the DNA. TRBV21-1 is labeled a pseudogene. This CDR3 spans 14 amino acids. The CDR3 here is CASSKVMTDQPQHF. DNA of the CDR3: TGTGCCAGCAGCAAAGTGATGACAGATCAGCCCCAGCATTTT.

The gene calls are TRBV6-5 and TRBJ2-7; D gene uncertain. The CDR3 is made up of 13 amino acids. Germline CDR1 reads MNHEY; CDR2 reads SVGAGI. V lost 9 bases to trimming and J lost 0 bases, with 12 bases between them. The CDR3 spells CASKASTSYEQYF. CDR3 coding DNA: TGTGCCAGTAAAGCTTCCACCTCCTACGAGCAGTACTTC.

The rearrangement joins TRBV24-1 to TRBJ1-1; TRBD1 matches 8 bases. CDR1 KGHDR and CDR2 SFDVKD come from the germline V gene. Unmatched junction bases numbered 5, after V lost 6 bases and J lost 6 bases. The CDR3 runs 13 residues. CDR3 protein: CATSPGTGPEAFF. The CDR3 DNA sequence: TGTGCCACCAGTCCCGGGACAGGACCTGAAGCTTTCTTT.

The CDR3 region is CASSPGAGYNEQFF. The DNA of the CDR3 is TGTGCCAGCTCACCCGGCGCAGGGTACAATGAGCAGTTCTTC. The chain uses TRBV18 and TRBJ2-1; possible D gene TRBD1, 5 bases. V lost 3 bases, J lost 4 bases, and 10 bases lay in between. CDR1 KGHSH and CDR2 LQKENI come from the germline V gene. The CDR3 runs to 14 residues.

The chain carries TRBV4-2 and TRBJ2-7; 9 positions match TRBD2. The germline V gene encodes CDR1 LGHNA and CDR2 YNFKEQ. The CDR3 is 17 residues long. The V and J ends lost 0 bases and 5 bases, in that order; junction bases with no gene match: 11. CDR3: CASSQEQTSGGRNEQYF. CDR3 DNA: TGTGCCAGCAGCCAAGAACAGACTAGCGGCGGTCGGAACGAGCAGTACTTC.